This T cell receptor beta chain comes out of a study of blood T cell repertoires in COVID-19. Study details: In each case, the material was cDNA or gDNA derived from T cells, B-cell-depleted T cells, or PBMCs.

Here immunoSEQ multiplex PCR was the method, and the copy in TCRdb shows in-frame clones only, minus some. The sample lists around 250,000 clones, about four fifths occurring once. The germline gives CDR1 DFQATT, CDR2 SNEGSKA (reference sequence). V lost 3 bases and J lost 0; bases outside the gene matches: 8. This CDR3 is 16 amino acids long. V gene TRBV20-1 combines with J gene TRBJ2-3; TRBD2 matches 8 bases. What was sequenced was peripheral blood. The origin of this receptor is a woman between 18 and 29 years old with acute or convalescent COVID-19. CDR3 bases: TGCAGTGCTAGTACAACTAGCGGTCCTAGCACAGATACGCAGTATTTT. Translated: CSASTTSGPSTDTQYF.